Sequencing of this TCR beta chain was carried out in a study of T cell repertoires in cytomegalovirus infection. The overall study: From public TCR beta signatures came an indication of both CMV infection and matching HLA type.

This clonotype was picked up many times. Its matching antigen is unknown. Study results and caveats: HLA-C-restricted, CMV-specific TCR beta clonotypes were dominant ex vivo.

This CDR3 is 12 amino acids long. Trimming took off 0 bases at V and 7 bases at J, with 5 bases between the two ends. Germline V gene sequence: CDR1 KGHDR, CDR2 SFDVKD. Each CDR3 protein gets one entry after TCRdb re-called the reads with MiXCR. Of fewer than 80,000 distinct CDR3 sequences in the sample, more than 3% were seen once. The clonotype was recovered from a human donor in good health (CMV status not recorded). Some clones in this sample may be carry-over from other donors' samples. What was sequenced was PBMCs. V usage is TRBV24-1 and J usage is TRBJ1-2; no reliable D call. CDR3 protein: CATSDLGVGYTF. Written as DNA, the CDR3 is TGTGCCACCAGTGATTTGGGCGTTGGCTACACCTTC.